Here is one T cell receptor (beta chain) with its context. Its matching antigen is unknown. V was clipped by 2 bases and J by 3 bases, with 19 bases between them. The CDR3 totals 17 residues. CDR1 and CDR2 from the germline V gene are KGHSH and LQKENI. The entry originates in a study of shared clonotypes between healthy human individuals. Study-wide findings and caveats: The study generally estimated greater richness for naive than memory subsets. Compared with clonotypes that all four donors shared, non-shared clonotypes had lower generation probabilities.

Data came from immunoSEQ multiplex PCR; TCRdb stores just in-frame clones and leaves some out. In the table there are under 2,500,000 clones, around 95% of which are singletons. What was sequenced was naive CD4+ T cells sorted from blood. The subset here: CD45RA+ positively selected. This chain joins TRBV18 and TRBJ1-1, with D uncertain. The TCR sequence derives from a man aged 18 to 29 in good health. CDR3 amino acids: CASSPWIPARVDTEAFF. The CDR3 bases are TGTGCCAGCTCACCATGGATCCCGGCTCGGGTAGACACTGAAGCTTTCTTT.